This TCR beta chain was sequenced for a study of CD8+CD57+ T cells in acquired aplastic anemia. Overall study context: Mean DNA quantity obtained from sorted CD4+ and CD8+ cells was 2.5 to 4 ug.

Germline V CDR1 and CDR2: SGHAT, FQNNGV. The CDR3 length is 15 residues. Those patients picked for sequencing had displayed CD8+CD57+ cell expansion on flow cytometry. Patients had undergone no therapy by the time their blood was sampled. A remark on this clonotype: One end of the junction varies from germline; a read error may be responsible.

The TCR beta profiling, which covered VDJ combination and CDR3 sequence, was carried out using genomic DNA as the template. MiXCR, applied by TCRdb to the reads, yields one record per CDR3 protein. The sample shows roughly 250,000 distinct CDR3 sequences, 82% of them seen only once. The clonotype comes from a human donor with aplastic anemia. The chain links TRBV11-2 to TRBJ2-5, with TRBD2 as a possible D gene (5 bases). Material for sequencing was sorted CD4+, CD8+, or CD8+CD57+ T cells (not recorded which) from PBMCs. In DNA, the CDR3 is TGTGCCAGCAGTTCTAGTCTGACATGGGGAGAGACCCAGCACTTC. Amino acids: CASSSSLTWGETQHF.